A selection of T cell receptor beta chains follows, all from one sample in a study of Ad26.COV2.S vaccination and SARS-CoV-2 variants. Using immunoSEQ multiplex PCR, the repertoire was profiled, and TCRdb retains in-frame clones only, with some absent. The repertoire holds about 480,000 clones, with 87% as singletons. The sequencing here drew on peripheral blood, taken in a trial of Ad26.COV2.S vaccine versus placebo. All receptors come from a person between 18 and 59 years old who received the Ad26.COV2.S COVID-19 vaccine or a placebo. Both conserved end residues are part of each CDR3. A D gene is named only where the DNA matches it firmly. The size of a clone is reported for some rows only, either as once, few or many, or as a class for expanded clones.

TRBJ2-1	.	TRBV15	.	TGTGCCACCAGCATCTCCCAGGGTTATGAGCAGTTCTTC	CATSISQGYEQFF
TRBJ1-1	.	TRBV7-2	.	TGTGCCAGCAGTCTGGGAGGTGAAGCTTTCTTT	CASSLGGEAFF
TRBJ2-7	.	TRBV28	.	TGTGCCAGCAGTAACCCGACCGTAAGCTCCTACGAGCAGTACTTC	CASSNPTVSSYEQYF
TRBJ1-2	.	TRBV12-3/TRBV12-4	.	TGTGCCAGCAGGTCCCCGGGCTATGGCTACACCTTC	CASRSPGYGYTF
TRBJ1-2	.	TRBV7-2	.	TGTGCCAGCAGCTTAGCTGGGGAAACTAACTATGGCTACACCTTC	CASSLAGETNYGYTF
TRBJ2-1	.	TRBV6-2/TRBV6-3	TRBD2	TGTGCCAGCAGTTACAGCGGGAGAATAGATGAGCAGTTCTTC	CASSYSGRIDEQFF
TRBJ1-5	.	TRBV3-1/TRBV3-2	.	TGTGCCAGCAGCCTCGGACGTGCCCACCAGCCCCAGCATTTT	CASSLGRAHQPQHF
TRBJ2-7	.	TRBV4-2	TRBD2	TGTGCCAGCAGCCAAGGGTCTAGCGGTACCTACGAGCAGTACTTC	CASSQGSSGTYEQYF
TRBJ1-6	.	TRBV18	.	TGTGCCAGCTCACCTGGGGGGGGGACCAATTCACCCCTCCACTTT	CASSPGGGTNSPLHF
TRBJ1-2	.	TRBV6-1	.	TGTGCCAGCAGTGACGGGACCGGCGGCTACACCTTC	CASSDGTGGYTF
TRBJ2-1	.	TRBV29-1	.	TGCAGCGTTGACGGGGGCTCCTACAATGAGCAGTTCTTC	CSVDGGSYNEQFF
TRBJ1-2	.	TRBV7-2	TRBD1	TGTGCCAGCAGCTCCACCTCGACAGGGGCGGATGGCTACACCTTC	CASSSTSTGADGYTF
TRBJ2-1	.	TRBV29-1	TRBD2	TGCAGCGTGGGGAGGGCGGGTGAGCAGTTCTTC	CSVGRAGEQFF
TRBJ2-7	.	TRBV4-1	.	TGCGCCAGCAGCCAAGAACAAGGGGGCTACGAGCAGTACTTC	CASSQEQGGYEQYF
TRBJ1-3	.	TRBV6-5	.	TGTGCCAGCAGTTTTGTCTCTGGAAACACCATATATTTT	CASSFVSGNTIYF
TRBJ1-1	.	TRBV15	TRBD1	TGTGCCACCAATCCTGGGACAGCAAACACTGAAGCTTTCTTT	CATNPGTANTEAFF
TRBJ2-7	.	TRBV2	.	TGTGCCATCGGGGACTCCCAAGAAGGGCAGTACTTC	CAIGDSQEGQYF
TRBJ2-3	few	TRBV7-2	.	TGTGCCAGCAGCGGGGGGGCCAGAAGCACAGATACGCAGTATTTT	CASSGGARSTDTQYF
TRBJ1-6	.	TRBV28	.	TGTGCCAGCAGTTCCGGGGGGCCGGGGAGGGACTCACCCCTCCACTTT	CASSSGGPGRDSPLHF
TRBJ2-5	.	TRBV2	.	TGTGCCAGCACTATCGACCTGGGCGTGGGGGAGACCCAGTACTTC	CASTIDLGVGETQYF
TRBJ2-1	.	TRBV5-1	TRBD2	TGCGCCAGCAGCCGCGGGAGGGCCACGAGTCTTCTCCACAATGAGCAGTTCTTC	CASSRGRATSLLHNEQFF
TRBJ2-7	.	TRBV11-3	.	TGTGCCAGCAGCTTAAATATCGGACCAACCTACGAGCAGTACTTC	CASSLNIGPTYEQYF
TRBJ2-5	.	TRBV19	TRBD2	TGTGCCAGTAGTAAGGCGGGAGGGAGGAGAGAGACCCAGTACTTC	CASSKAGGRRETQYF
TRBJ2-2	.	TRBV9	TRBD1	TGTGCCAGCAGCGTTACAGGGGCCATCAACACCGGGGAGCTGTTTTTT	CASSVTGAINTGELFF
TRBJ1-1	once	TRBV3-1/TRBV3-2	.	TGTGCCAGCAGCCAAGTTGGTCCCAACACTGAAGCTTTCTTT	CASSQVGPNTEAFF
TRBJ2-2	.	TRBV23-1	.	TGCGCCAGCAGTCAAATGGGGGCAGGACATAAAGGCCACACCGGGGAGCTGTTTTTT	CASSQMGAGHKGHTGELFF
TRBJ2-1	.	TRBV7-9	TRBD2	TGTGCCAGCAGTTCCTCTAGCGGGAGTTTCAATGAGCAGTTCTTC	CASSSSSGSFNEQFF
TRBJ2-1	.	TRBV28	.	TGTGCCAGCAGTCGATATTACAATGAGCAGTTCTTC	CASSRYYNEQFF
TRBJ2-3	.	TRBV19	.	TGTGCCAGGGAAAAAAAGGAGGGTACCCCAGATACGCAGTATTTT	CAREKKEGTPDTQYF
TRBJ2-1	.	TRBV28	TRBD1	TGTGCCAGCAGTCTCCCGGGACAGGGAGCAATCTTC	CASSLPGQGAIF
TRBJ2-1	once	TRBV9	.	TGTGCCAGCAGCGGGACGGCCAGCTCCTACAATGAGCAGTTCTTC	CASSGTASSYNEQFF
TRBJ2-5	.	TRBV5-1	.	TGCGCCAGCAGCTTAACGGGGGCAGAGACCCAGTACTTC	CASSLTGAETQYF
TRBJ1-3	.	TRBV5-1	.	TGCGCCAGCAGCTTCGACAGCCGTCTCAACACCATATATTTT	CASSFDSRLNTIYF
TRBJ1-2	.	TRBV27	.	TGTGCCAGCAGTTTAGGGGGACGCTATGGCTACACCTTC	CASSLGGRYGYTF
TRBJ2-1	.	TRBV7-3	TRBD2	TGTGCCAGCAGCTTAACGAGACTAGCCCCCAATGAGCAGTTCTTC	CASSLTRLAPNEQFF
TRBJ2-5	.	TRBV15	TRBD2	TGTGCCACCAGCAGAGGGCGGGAGGGCGCCGCTAGGAAGACCCAGTACTTC	CATSRGREGAARKTQYF
TRBJ2-5	.	TRBV27	.	TGTGCCAGCAGTTTTTTATCGTCGGAGACCCAGTACTTC	CASSFLSSETQYF
TRBJ2-3	.	TRBV9	.	TGTGCCAGCAGCTGGGGTCCGGGAGAGGGGACAGATACGCAGTATTTT	CASSWGPGEGTDTQYF
TRBJ2-3	.	TRBV5-1	.	TGCGCCAGCAGCTTGGGGTCCACAGATACGCAGTATTTT	CASSLGSTDTQYF
TRBJ2-1	.	TRBV24-1	TRBD2	TGTGCCACCAGTGATCTTGGGACTAGCTCCTACAATGAGCAGTTCTTC	CATSDLGTSSYNEQFF
TRBJ2-7	.	TRBV6-2/TRBV6-3	TRBD2	TGTGCCAGCAGCACCCTAGGAGCGGGAGTAGGTTACGAGCAGTACTTC	CASSTLGAGVGYEQYF
TRBJ2-2	once	TRBV7-6	.	TGTGCCAGCAGCCCGAGAGGTAGCACCGGGGAGCTGTTTTTT	CASSPRGSTGELFF
TRBJ2-3	.	TRBV7-2	TRBD2	TGTGCCAGCAGCTTAGTTCCGGCGGGAGGCTACACAGATACGCAGTATTTT	CASSLVPAGGYTDTQYF
TRBJ2-1	.	TRBV11-3	.	TGTGCCAGCAGCCCCCGGAATGGGTTAAGTGAGCAGTTCTTC	CASSPRNGLSEQFF
TRBJ2-7	.	TRBV2	.	TGTGCCAGCAAAGCCACAACCTACGAGCAGTACTTC	CASKATTYEQYF
TRBJ1-1	.	TRBV6-5	.	TGTGCCAGCAGCTCCAAGACAGATAACACTGAAGCTTTCTTT	CASSSKTDNTEAFF
TRBJ1-1	once	TRBV19	.	TGTGCCAGTAGGCAGAGGGCCCTCGGGATTGAAGCTTTCTTT	CASRQRALGIEAFF
TRBJ2-7	few	TRBV28	TRBD1	TGTGCCAGCAGTTCCGCCCCGGACAGGGGCTACGAGCAGTACTTC	CASSSAPDRGYEQYF